This record covers a single T cell receptor (beta chain). Its antigen is unknown. The data originate from a study of identical twins. Overall study findings and caveats: A lower insertion count was a feature of abundant cord blood beta clonotypes, with no such feature in memory repertoires. An excess of low generation probability was shown by twin-shared out-of-frame alpha sequences.

A universal primer site was incorporated via template switching, and the cDNA contained unique molecular identifiers. TCRdb reprocessed the 5' RACE reads with MiXCR, giving one entry per CDR3 protein. Of 1.5 million to 2 million distinct CDR3 sequences listed, under 35% are singletons. CDR1 is SGHKS and CDR2 is YYEKEE in the germline V gene (reference sequence). The CDR3 runs to 15 residues. The specimen sequenced was cord blood. The receptor was isolated from a newborn girl in good health. The V and J genes are TRBV5-5 and TRBJ2-7, with D tentatively TRBD2 (6 bases). The J call may not be correct, given that the DNA end is closer to TRBJ2-4. The CDR3 loop is CASSPGLPAKNIQYF. In DNA form, the CDR3 reads TGTGCCAGCAGCCCAGGACTACCAGCCAAAAACATTCAGTACTTC.